This T cell receptor (beta chain) was obtained from a study of beta chain features in type 1 diabetes. Of the isolated RNA, all was reverse transcribed, and so the sequenced material was expressed TCRB transcripts. Generated by immunoSEQ multiplex PCR, the TCRdb table keeps only in-frame clones and is missing some. The sample includes some 120,000 clones, roughly a sixth of them seen just once. As for this clone: The antigen is unknown. This likely traces to a read error, being one base from a far larger clone.

CDR1 is ENHRY, CDR2 SYGVKD, per germline. CDR3 length: 14 amino acids. With V trimmed by 3 bases and J by 5 bases, 4 bases remained unmatched. The study, taken as a whole, reports: PCR could preferentially amplify shorter templates, alike in patients and controls. Type 1 diabetes patients had TCRB CDR3s that were shorter (moderately but significantly so) in all four CD4+ subsets. Among type 1 diabetes patients, VDJ junctions had fewer insertions and more deletions.

Isolation of CD4+ naive, central memory, regulatory and stem cell-like memory cells was achieved by sorting via CD45RO/CCR7/CD25/CD127/CD95/CD27. The chain is built from TRBV10-3 and TRBJ2-3; 8 bases agree with TRBD2. The sequencing input was central memory CD4+ T cells from blood. The sequence was obtained from a man aged 18 to 29 with type 1 diabetes. The CDR3 coding sequence is TGTGCCATCAGTGATAGCGGGGCGGAAGATACGCAGTATTTT. As protein: CAISDSGAEDTQYF.